This TCR beta chain comes out of a study of cytomegalovirus exposure and HLA in healthy donors (dated by TCRdb to the late 2010s). Notes on the research overall: According to an earlier analysis of a few hundred of the donors, roughly 180 million T cells yielded 120 million or so unique TCR beta sequences and 276 Gb of sequence data. An early release that covered some 630 HLA-typed donors contained about 300 gigabases of sequencing data and some 87 million unique TCR sequences. Among the roughly 400 genotyped donors, around 79% belonged to the genetic ancestry cluster associated with self-reported Caucasian donors. The study aimed to test whether cataloging public T cell receptors could reveal signatures of past pathogen exposure. The study used immunosequencing to profile the T cell repertoires of 670 or so subjects and linked those repertoires to cytomegalovirus serostatus. Besides the first cohort of roughly 660 subjects, a separate validation cohort made up of over 100 different subjects was used. To predict cytomegalovirus infection status, the study brought together high-throughput TCR immunosequencing, statistical association of individual TCRs with disease status, and machine learning. To study patterns of TCR occurrence, a later analysis re-analyzed previously published TCR beta repertoires from 500 to 850 donors and added high-resolution HLA genotyping. In the later analysis, no new phenotypic data were used to find candidate immune exposures; instead, reliance was placed on TCR beta sequences and their occurrence across donors. An earlier analysis of 450 to 750 of the donors used high-throughput TCR beta sequencing to judge whether each TCR beta V gene segment behaved as functional or pseudogenic. Donor age, sex, ethnicity and CMV serostatus were compiled together with the repertoire data. A later genetic analysis used genome-wide SNP genotypes for about 55% of the 666 donors, treating that subset as a discovery cohort. All discovery cohort repertoires had been generated using a single sequencing platform. Both class I and class II loci were covered by HLA typing, at four-digit resolution. The number of donors typed differed by locus, with about 629-640 for A, B, C, DRB1 and DQB1, roughly 520 for DQA1, 600 to 610 for DPA1, and 450 to 480 for DPB1. A handful of DR-DQ haplotypes were handled as single units for association and clustering because linkage in the cohort was strong. Among under 450 genotyped donors of the cohort, an average of around 240,000 unique TCR beta nucleotide sequences were sequenced per donor, 15% to 20% of them non-productive.

The study at large found these results: A later genetic analysis reported fewer N-insertions in productive TCRs among donors in an Asian-associated ancestry cluster than the roughly 720-donor mean. A later analysis found that TCR association rates varied across HLA loci, with DRB1 alleles showing the most associated TCRs and HLA-C alleles the fewest. The only immune exposure information available for the cohort was CMV serostatus. Across donors, most TCR sequences were observed very rarely, whereas some public TCRs were present in many individuals. A later analysis found that most CMV-associated TCR beta chains appeared HLA-restricted, with HLA associations seemingly driven largely by CMV exposure. According to a later analysis, parvovirus B19, influenza, CMV and Epstein-Barr virus appeared linked to several top co-occurrence clusters. A later analysis associated about 18,000 TCR beta sequences with specific HLA alleles at a false discovery rate of 0.05. Approximately 16 rarely observed V segments, including chromosome 9 orphons, were excluded from the earlier analysis of approximately 500 of the donors because counts were too low. In this cohort, only TCR beta chains were sequenced, and detectable features were limited by the absence of alpha or paired-chain data. A further reported finding was that TCR beta sequences accurately predicted the HLA-A and HLA-B alleles for most subjects in the first cohort. A group of highly shared sequence variants was considered likely to be a technical artifact of the sequencing pipeline. In both the original and validation cohorts, the classifier was reported to diagnose cytomegalovirus status with high specificity and sensitivity. Sequencing depth was assumed to be roughly uniform across donors in the presence/absence analyses, though that assumption may not hold. It was suggested by the authors that the approach could potentially be generalized to other disease states and immunological phenotypes. An earlier analysis of approximately 530 of the donors showed that most TCR beta V segments appeared in productive rearrangements either about 87% or about 30% of the time, which broadly matched IMGT annotations. Some IMGT-functional V segments, including TRBV6-2 and TRBV6-3, could not be told apart with the 87-base-pair reads, so those segments were excluded. Assigning TCR associations to individual alleles was difficult when HLA alleles, especially DR and DQ, strongly co-occurred. The study listed over 150 TCR beta chains as associated with cytomegalovirus. In a later analysis, HLA-associated TCR beta chains were found to be more clonally expanded and to have lower generation probabilities than equally common non-associated chains. A few of the identified cytomegalovirus-associated TCR beta chains were confirmed in vitro to be specific for cytomegalovirus antigens. V-gene and J-gene trimming of TCR beta chains was associated with a missense DCLRE1C variant in a later genetic analysis, and the association was replicated in an independent cohort. Correlated functional status among segregating V segments might reflect linkage disequilibrium, but an unknown experimental factor could not be ruled out. Because HLA typing was missing for some donors at each locus, association tests included only the typed subset.

In total, 630 or so healthy bone marrow donors made up the cohort. Cohort members were all nominally healthy when sampled, although unrecorded immune exposures were likely present. The donor tested CMV seronegative, placing the donor among the 350 to 400 seronegative members of the cohort. A peripheral blood sample was collected from each donor, and TCR beta sequencing was performed on peripheral blood mononuclear cells. Genomic DNA was extracted from the blood cell samples with the Qiagen DNeasy Blood Extraction Kit. This clone was observed a few times. Its specific antigen is unknown. No much larger clonotype is one base removed from it; base qualities were not supplied. Library preparation used the immunoSEQ multiplex PCR assay. A mixture of 60 forward primers for TCR Vbeta segments and 13 reverse primers for TCR Jbeta segments was used in the multiplex PCR. A multiplex PCR assay on genomic DNA amplified the CDR3 region of rearranged TCR beta genes. On the Illumina HiSeq System, the amplified TCR beta libraries were sequenced as 87-base-pair reads. The authors' analysis ran thus. In a later analysis, approximately 74 million unique TCR beta chains were counted across the 666 repertoires, and roughly 10 million of these chains were shared by at least two donors. Raw reads were error-corrected and collapsed into unique sequences with a nearest-neighbor algorithm that merged closely related sequences to remove PCR and sequencing errors. Alignment of CDR3 sequences to IMGT reference sequences was used to assign V, D and J gene segments. For a sequence to be retained, a match of at least six nucleotides was required to both a V gene segment and a J gene segment. Rearrangements were called productive when the CDR3 lacked stop codons and stayed in frame with V and J; all others were non-productive. Following IMGT convention, CDR3 was defined as the stretch from the second conserved V-encoded cysteine up to the conserved J-encoded phenylalanine. In an earlier analysis of 587 of the donors, sequences lacking an unambiguous match to a single V gene segment were excluded. An earlier analysis of fewer than 750 of the donors called V segments functional above 56.7% productive rearrangements and segregating when the between-donor standard deviation exceeded 5%. A statistical classification framework was built for diagnosing cytomegalovirus status from the catalog of TCR beta chain sequences. V and J gene assignment, in a later analysis, came from comparing TCR nucleotide sequences with IMGT/GENE-DB human TR gene sequences. A later analysis assigned CDR3 sequences and most-parsimonious VDJ recombination scenarios with the TCRdist pipeline. A later analysis defined each TCR beta chain by its CDR3 amino acid sequence plus V-gene family, and excluded reads lacking a unique V-gene family. A later analysis removed several hundred highly shared, low-generation-probability nucleotide sequences to deal with suspected cross-contamination and a sequencing artifact. In a later analysis, a clonal expansion index was calculated for each public chain from normalized within-repertoire ranks of inferred template counts. A later analysis computed generation probabilities with a VDJ recombination model fitted to out-of-frame rearrangements, and checked the results against IGoR. In a later analysis, hypergeometric tests were used to score TCR-TCR, TCR-HLA and TCR-CMV co-occurrence, with a repertoire-size bias correction applied to TCR pairs. A later analysis estimated false discovery rates by permuting HLA or CMV assignments 20 times. In a later analysis, co-occurring TCRs were grouped with DBSCAN, and TCRdist sequence similarity was added when clustering was performed within HLA-allele-positive subsets. Co-occurrence clustering excluded repertoires with fewer than 30,000 or more than 120,000 public chains, plus five with anomalous nucleotide sharing. This is the immuneACCESS table as TCRdb keeps it, with only in-frame sequences that have V and J called. A part of the clones is gone; compared with another copy, unresolved V genes explain less than half, and the rest is unexplained. V, J and clone size were drawn from that table, and D and trimming were deduced from the DNA. Recorded for this sample are around 170,000 clones; about 65% of them occurred a single time. The ten largest clones add up to over 1.2% of the sample.

From a lookup of the germline V gene (reference sequence), CDR1 and CDR2 are LNHDA and SQIVND. Measured from the cysteine to the phenylalanine, the CDR3 is 14 residues long. The only DNA kept is the CDR3, 42 bases in frame from the first base. V is clipped by 3 bases and J by 4 bases, and the sequence between their germline boundaries is 9 bases long. The rearrangement combines TRBV19 with TRBJ1-4; the D gene is possibly TRBD1, with 5 bases matching. What was sequenced was PBMCs. This receptor was taken from a girl under 18 in good health and CMV-seronegative. The bases read TGTGCCAGTAGTATTGTACAGGATAATGAAAAACTGTTTTTT. It is translated as CASSIVQDNEKLFF.